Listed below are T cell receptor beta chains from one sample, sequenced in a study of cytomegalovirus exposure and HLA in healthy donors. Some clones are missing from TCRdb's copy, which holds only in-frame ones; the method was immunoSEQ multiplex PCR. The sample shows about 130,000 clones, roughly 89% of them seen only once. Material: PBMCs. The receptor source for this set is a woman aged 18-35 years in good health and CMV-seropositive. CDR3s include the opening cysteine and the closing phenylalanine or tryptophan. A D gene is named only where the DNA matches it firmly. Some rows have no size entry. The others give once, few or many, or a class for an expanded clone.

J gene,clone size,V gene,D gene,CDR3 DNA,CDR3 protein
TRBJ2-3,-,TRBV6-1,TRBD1,TGTGCCAGCAGCCTACTTCGGACAGGGGGGGATACGCAGTATTTT,CASSLLRTGGDTQYF
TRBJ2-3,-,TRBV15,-,TGTGCCACCAGCTCCAGAGGCGGGACAGATACGCAGTATTTT,CATSSRGGTDTQYF
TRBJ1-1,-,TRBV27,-,TGTGCCAGCAGTTTCGACAGTAACACTGAAGCTTTCTTT,CASSFDSNTEAFF
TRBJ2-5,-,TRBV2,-,TGTGCCAGCGGAGGGCCTGGGTTTACGGCCCAGTACTTC,CASGGPGFTAQYF
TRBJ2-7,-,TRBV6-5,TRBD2,TGTGCCAGCAGGAAAAGCGGGGGTCCGGTCTCGCAGTACTTC,CASRKSGGPVSQYF
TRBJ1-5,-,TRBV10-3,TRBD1,TGTGCCATCAGTCGACAGGGGAGCAATCAGCCCCAGCATTTT,CAISRQGSNQPQHF
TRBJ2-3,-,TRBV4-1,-,TGCGCCAGCAGCCATCAGGACAGAGATACGCAGTATTTT,CASSHQDRDTQYF
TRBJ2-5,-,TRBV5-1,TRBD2,TGCGCCAGCAGCTACGGGACTAGCGAAGAGACCCAGTACTTC,CASSYGTSEETQYF
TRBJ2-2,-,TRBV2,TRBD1,TGTGCCAGCAGGGGGACAGGGTGGAACGGGGAGCTGTTTTTT,CASRGTGWNGELFF
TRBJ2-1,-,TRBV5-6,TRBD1,TGTGCCAGCAGCTTGCCGGGACAGGGGTACAATGAGCAGTTCTTC,CASSLPGQGYNEQFF
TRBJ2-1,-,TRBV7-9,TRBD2,TGTGCCAGCAGCTTACCTTTTCAAGCGGGGGCCTACAATGAGCAGTTCTTC,CASSLPFQAGAYNEQFF
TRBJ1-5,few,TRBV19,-,TGTGCCACGACCTTGGGAGGCAATCAGCCCCAGCATTTT,CATTLGGNQPQHF
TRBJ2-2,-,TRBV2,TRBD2,TGTGCCAGCCGGCAGGGACTAGCGGGCACCGGGGAGCTGTTTTTT,CASRQGLAGTGELFF